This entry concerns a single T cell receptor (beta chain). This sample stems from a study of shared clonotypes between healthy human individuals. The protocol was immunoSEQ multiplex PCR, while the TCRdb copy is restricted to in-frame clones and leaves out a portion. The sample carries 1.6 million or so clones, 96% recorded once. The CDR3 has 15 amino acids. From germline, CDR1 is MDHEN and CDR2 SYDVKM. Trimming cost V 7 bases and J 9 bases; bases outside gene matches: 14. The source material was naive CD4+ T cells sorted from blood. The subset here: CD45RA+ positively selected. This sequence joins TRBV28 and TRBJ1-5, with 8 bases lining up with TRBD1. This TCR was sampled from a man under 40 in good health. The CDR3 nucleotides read TGTGCCAGCACCCAAGGGACAGGCGTAGCTGTGCCCCAGCATTTT. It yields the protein CASTQGTGVAVPQHF.